These 22 T cell receptor beta chains share one sample of origin, sequenced in a study of shared clonotypes between healthy human individuals. The assay was immunoSEQ multiplex PCR, and TCRdb's table has in-frame clones only and misses some. Here the sample spans about 1.5 million clones, around 97% being singletons. The material sequenced was naive CD4+ T cells sorted from blood. Described subset: CD45RA+ positively selected. The receptors here all came from a man aged 25 to 40 in good health.

In DNA form, the CDR3 reads TGTGCCAGCAGCCAACAGGGAACTAGCTCCTACGAGCAGTACTTC. It specifies CASSQQGTSSYEQYF. V usage is TRBV9 and J usage is TRBJ2-7; possible D gene TRBD1, 6 bases. V was cut by 4 bases and J by 0 bases, with 14 bases left in between. Per the germline V gene, CDR1 is SGDLS and CDR2 is YYNGEE. The CDR3 has 15 residues.

This chain joins TRBV6-4 and TRBJ1-5; D is possibly TRBD1 (6 bases). The CDR3 is 13 amino acids. Trimming removed 4 bases at V and 6 bases at J, with 10 bases between. Looked up from germline, CDR1 is MRHNA and CDR2 is SNTAGT. The CDR3 region is CASSAGGGQPQHF. CDR3 sequence (DNA): TGTGCCAGCAGTGCTGGGGGCGGTCAGCCCCAGCATTTT.

The chain links TRBV7-2 to TRBJ2-3; D is uncertain. CDR1 and CDR2 (germline): SGHTA, FQGNSA. The CDR3 loop spans 13 amino acids. Between the trimmed V and J ends, which lost 7 bases and 3 bases, there was a span of 11 bases. The CDR3 loop is CASNPTWTDTQYF. CDR3 in DNA: TGTGCCAGCAACCCTACTTGGACAGATACGCAGTATTTT.

V and J are TRBV19 and TRBJ2-2; tentatively, D is TRBD1 (5 bases). V lost 7 bases and J 4 bases, leaving 16 bases between the germline ends. The CDR3 has 15 residues. Per germline, CDR1 LNHDA and CDR2 SQIVND (reference sequence). DNA of the CDR3: TGTGCCAGTAATTTAGGGGTCCTTAGCACCGGGGAGCTGTTTTTT. It specifies CASNLGVLSTGELFF.

V is TRBV20-1 and J is TRBJ2-3; D gene uncertain. The CDR3 has 11 amino acids. From germline, CDR1 is DFQATT and CDR2 SNEGSKA (reference sequence). V was trimmed by 3 bases and J by 8 bases, leaving 9 bases between them. CDR3 DNA sequence: TGCAGTGCTAGGACGGTTGGTACGCAGTATTTT. Residues: CSARTVGTQYF.

The chain carries TRBV28 and TRBJ1-5; 9 nucleotides line up with TRBD1. Per germline, CDR1 MDHEN and CDR2 SYDVKM. Trimming at V came to 4 bases and at J to 1 base, leaving 2 bases not matched to a gene. This CDR3 has 15 residues. The CDR3 sequence: CASSWTGASNQPQHF. In DNA, the CDR3 is TGTGCCAGCAGTTGGACAGGGGCGAGCAATCAGCCCCAGCATTTT.

This chain connects TRBV5-4 to TRBJ1-5; D call uncertain. The germline V and J ends were trimmed by 3 bases and 7 bases, with 8 bases remaining between them. This CDR3 is 12 amino acids long. Germline V gene lookup returns CDR1 SGHNT and CDR2 YYREEE (reference sequence). CDR3 loop: CASSSPLQPQHF. In DNA form, the CDR3 reads TGTGCCAGCAGCTCCCCTTTGCAGCCCCAGCATTTT.

This chain joins TRBV11-2 and TRBJ2-3, with D possibly matching TRBD2 (5 bases). Per the germline V gene, CDR1 is SGHAT and CDR2 is FQNNGV. This CDR3 region has 14 residues. V lost 0 bases to trimming and J lost 3 bases, with 7 bases between them. The CDR3 loop reads CASSLERVTDTQYF. Written as DNA, the CDR3 is TGTGCCAGCAGCTTAGAGAGGGTAACAGATACGCAGTATTTT.

The rearrangement uses TRBV7-2 and TRBJ2-5; D is undetermined. Trimming cost V 4 bases and J 7 bases, with 10 bases left between them. CDR3 length: 12 amino acids. Germline V CDR1 and CDR2: SGHTA, FQGNSA. CDR3 DNA: TGTGCCAGCAGCTCGCTAATTAGGACCCAGTACTTC. This sequence encodes CASSSLIRTQYF.

The chain carries TRBV19 and TRBJ2-3; TRBD1 aligns across 7 bases. The trim removed 8 bases at V and 3 bases at J, leaving 8 bases unmatched. Germline V gene lookup returns CDR1 LNHDA and CDR2 SQIVND (reference sequence). The CDR3 length is 14 residues. CDR3 amino acids: CASRRQGGTDTQYF. The CDR3 region has the DNA TGTGCCAGTCGAAGACAGGGTGGGACAGATACGCAGTATTTT.

Here the CDR3 reads CASSITGGRAGELFF. In DNA, the CDR3 is TGTGCCAGCAGCATCACAGGGGGCCGGGCCGGGGAGCTGTTTTTT. The gene calls are TRBV7-3 and TRBJ2-2; 9 nucleotides match TRBD1. With 5 bases clipped from V and 6 bases from J, the junction kept 7 bases outside the gene matches. This CDR3 comprises 15 residues. Germline lookup yields CDR1 SGHTA and CDR2 FQGTGA.

The chain carries TRBV18 and TRBJ2-2; 8 nucleotides agree with TRBD1. The V gene end was trimmed by 8 bases and the J gene end by 0 bases; junction bases not matched to a gene: 5. In germline, CDR1 is KGHSH, CDR2 LQKENI. There are 15 residues in the CDR3. The CDR3 protein is CASTRDRTNTGELFF. The DNA of the CDR3 is TGTGCCAGCACCCGGGACAGGACGAACACCGGGGAGCTGTTTTTT.

The chain has TRBV6-1 and TRBJ1-1; D call uncertain. V was shortened by 6 bases and J by 2 bases, with 16 bases between the two germline ends. The CDR3 spans 15 residues. Per germline, CDR1 MNHNS and CDR2 SASEGT. The chain's CDR3 is CASRISLGSNTEAFF. In nucleotides, the CDR3 is TGTGCCAGCAGAATAAGTCTGGGTTCTAACACTGAAGCTTTCTTT.

This chain joins TRBV5-1 and TRBJ1-4, with D hard to call. Trimming took off 4 bases at V and 5 bases at J, with 15 bases between the two ends. Germline V lookup: CDR1 SGHRS, CDR2 YFSETQ. The CDR3 is 15 amino acids. Here the CDR3 reads CASSRPEDGNEKLFF. As DNA, the CDR3 is TGCGCCAGCAGCCGCCCCGAGGACGGGAATGAAAAACTGTTTTTT.

The chain carries TRBV5-1 and TRBJ2-2; 7 bases are a match to TRBD2. Per germline, CDR1 SGHRS and CDR2 YFSETQ. V trimming: 1 base; J trimming: 5 bases; junction bases outside the gene matches: 5. The CDR3 has 15 residues. As DNA, the CDR3 is TGCGCCAGCAGCTTGAACGGGAGGCAGACCGGGGAGCTGTTTTTT. Residues: CASSLNGRQTGELFF.

There are a few counts of this clone. The same CDR3 also results from other DNA sequences found in this sample. The rearrangement uses TRBV28 and TRBJ1-1; D not certain. The CDR3 is made up of 12 amino acids. Germline V gene lookup returns CDR1 MDHEN and CDR2 SYDVKM. Trimming pared 1 base from V and 4 bases from J, leaving 4 bases between. The CDR3 sequence is CASSLLGTEAFF. Here the CDR3 DNA reads TGTGCCAGCAGTTTATTGGGCACTGAAGCTTTCTTT.

With respect to this clone: Other nucleotide sequences in the sample specify the same CDR3. The chain uses TRBV7-8 and TRBJ2-7; D possibly matches TRBD1 or TRBD2 (5 bases each). CDR3 length equals 14 residues. CDR1 and CDR2 from the germline V gene are SGHVS and FQNEAQ. The V gene lost 3 bases and the J gene lost 2 bases, with 11 bases spanning the gap. Here the CDR3 reads CASSLGTVAYEQYF. As DNA, the CDR3 is TGTGCCAGCAGCTTGGGGACGGTAGCCTACGAGCAGTACTTC.

The rearrangement links TRBV13 to TRBJ2-4, with D possibly TRBD2 on 5 matching bases. This CDR3 is built from 16 residues. Germline CDR1 PRHDT, CDR2 FYEKMQ (reference sequence). V was cut by 5 bases and J by 7 bases, with 21 bases left in between. CDR3 residues: CASSQGRGLGRNIQYF. The CDR3 nucleotides read TGTGCCAGCAGCCAAGGTCGGGGTTTAGGTCGGAACATTCAGTACTTC.

The genes are TRBV30 and TRBJ1-1, with 8 bases matching TRBD1. Germline V lookup: CDR1 GTSNPN, CDR2 SVGIG (reference sequence). This CDR3 comprises 12 residues. J was trimmed by 7 bases and V by 5 bases; bases with no gene match: 6. The CDR3 region is CAWRQGAGEAFF. CDR3 nucleotides: TGTGCCTGGCGGCAGGGGGCAGGTGAAGCTTTCTTT.

The chain uses TRBV18 and TRBJ2-3, with 7 bases identical to TRBD2. J was trimmed by 5 bases and V by 4 bases; bases with no gene match: 0. This CDR3 has 12 amino acids. CDR1 KGHSH and CDR2 LQKENI come from the germline V gene. This CDR3 is CASSLAGDTQYF. CDR3 bases: TGTGCCAGCTCACTAGCGGGAGATACGCAGTATTTT.

V gene TRBV18 combines with J gene TRBJ1-5; TRBD1 matches 8 bases. CDR1 is KGHSH and CDR2 is LQKENI in the germline V gene. J lost 6 bases, V lost 3 bases, and 16 bases had no gene match. CDR3 length: 18 amino acids. CDR3 loop: CASSPVRTGPAAAQPQHF. Written as DNA, the CDR3 is TGTGCCAGCTCACCCGTCCGGACAGGGCCCGCCGCGGCTCAGCCCCAGCATTTT.

As regards this clone: The same CDR3 also results from other DNA sequences found in this sample. V is TRBV2 and J is TRBJ2-3; D gene unclear. Germline V gene sequence: CDR1 SNHLY, CDR2 FYNNEI. Trimming took off 4 bases at V and 2 bases at J, with 4 bases between the two ends. The CDR3 sequence is 12 residues long. DNA of the CDR3: TGTGCCAGCAGTGTGTTCACAGATACGCAGTATTTT. Encoded protein: CASSVFTDTQYF.